The 3 T cell receptor beta chains listed next were all sequenced from one sample in a study of identical twins. TCRdb recomputed calls from the 5' RACE reads with MiXCR, one row per CDR3 protein. The repertoire holds roughly 690,000 distinct CDR3 sequences, with 5.5% to 7.5% as singletons. The sequencing input was naive T cells sorted from blood. The receptor set was obtained from a man younger than 35 in good health.

Many counts were recorded for this clonotype. For the CDR3, the DNA is TGCGCCAGCAGCTTGGCAGGGCCTTCCGAAAAACTGTTTTTT. Translation gives CASSLAGPSEKLFF. The chain has TRBV5-1 and TRBJ1-4; a possible D gene is TRBD1 (5 bases). Germline loops: CDR1 SGHRS, CDR2 YFSETQ. V lost 0 bases and J lost 8, with 11 bases in between. This CDR3 has 14 residues.

This clonotype has a count of ten or more. V and J are TRBV6-1 and TRBJ1-1, with D perhaps TRBD1 (5 bases). CDR1 and CDR2 from the germline V gene are MNHNS and SASEGT. The CDR3 is 13 amino acids. The V end lost 4 bases, the J end lost 0 bases, and 6 bases lay between the germline ends. In DNA form, the CDR3 reads TGTGCCAGCAGTGGGACACTGAACACTGAAGCTTTCTTT. Its protein product is CASSGTLNTEAFF.

This clonotype was counted only a few times. V and J are TRBV11-2 and TRBJ2-7; 8 bases fit TRBD1. Germline V gene sequence: CDR1 SGHAT, CDR2 FQNNGV. Trimming took 0 bases from V and 5 from J; bases not matched to a gene: 9. This CDR3 has 16 amino acids. The CDR3: CASSLDTGQGGHEQYF. CDR3 nucleotides: TGTGCCAGCAGCTTAGATACCGGACAGGGAGGCCACGAGCAGTACTTC.